This T cell receptor (beta chain) derives from a study of graft-versus-host responses after intestinal transplantation. Findings of the study overall: Present in recipient marrow, GvH clones included some that appeared first in ileum or blood.

The germline V gene encodes CDR1 ENHRY and CDR2 SYGVKD. V trimming: 10 bases; J trimming: 5 bases; junction bases outside the gene matches: 10. This CDR3 has 13 amino acids. Turning to this clone: Its antigen is unidentified.

The repertoire was sequenced with immunoSEQ multiplex PCR; TCRdb's copy has only in-frame clones and lacks some. The table records 70,000 to 80,000 clones, around 90% of them present only once. The sample in question was unstimulated CD8+ T cells sorted from spleen or lymph node cells, obtained before intestinal transplant. This receptor was taken from a human donor who received an intestinal transplant. The chain is built from TRBV10-3 and TRBJ2-5, with 7 bases aligning to TRBD1. CDR3 loop: CASHQGEGETQYF. Written as DNA, the CDR3 is TGTGCCAGCCATCAGGGGGAAGGTGAGACCCAGTACTTC.